This T cell receptor beta chain comes out of a study of shared clonotypes between healthy human individuals. Sequencing used immunoSEQ multiplex PCR; TCRdb keeps in-frame clones, though not all of them. Of about half a million clones listed, around 77% were seen once; the top ten hold 12%. Per the germline V gene, CDR1 is SQVTM and CDR2 is ANQGSEA. V lost 2 bases to trimming and J lost 4 bases, with 14 bases between them. The CDR3 totals 14 residues. The sequence derives from a woman aged 40-49 years in good health. Some clones in this sample may be carry-over from other donors' samples. The chain combines TRBV29-1 with TRBJ1-2; D possibly corresponds to TRBD1 (5 bases). Sequences were obtained from PBMCs. CDR3 protein: CSVETATDPYGYTF. In nucleotides, the CDR3 is TGCAGCGTTGAAACGGCGACAGACCCCTATGGCTACACCTTC.